The 9 T cell receptor beta chains below all came from one sample that was sequenced in a study of prognosis after radiotherapy for stage I lung cancer (dated by TCRdb to 2020 to 2023). This sample was sequenced with an Illumina HiSeq 3000. Two rounds of multiplex PCR were performed to amplify the TCR beta CDR3 region from genomic DNA. The first PCR round used primers specific to each TRBV and TRBJ gene, and the primer sequences were filed in Chinese patent CN105087789A. Through fastp at Q25 and MiXCR, TCRdb rebuilt clones from the public reads, retaining in-frame beta chains. Records with the same CDR3 protein are collapsed into one entry carrying the most frequent genes and DNA. This sample gives 50,000 or so distinct CDR3 sequences in total; approximately 35% of them show up just once. Of the sample, about a tenth is held by the ten largest clones. Specimen: PBMCs, collected before or after stereotactic body radiation therapy (not recorded which). The receptors originated from a donor aged 50 or older with non-small cell lung cancer.

Only one count was recorded for this clonotype. Being one base from a much bigger clone, this may be a read error. Here the CDR3 reads CASSYLGQGDDDQFF. CDR3 in DNA: TGTGCCAGCAGTTACTTGGGACAGGGCGATGATGATCAGTTCTTC. The V and J genes are TRBV6-5 and TRBJ2-1; TRBD1 matches 9 bases. This CDR3 spans 15 amino acids. Per germline, CDR1 MNHEY and CDR2 SVGAGI.

Comments on this clonotype: A much larger clonotype is one base distant, so this may be a read error. The chain is built from TRBV6-2 or TRBV6-3 and TRBJ2-2; 10 bases match TRBD2. The CDR3 totals 15 residues. The germline V gene has CDR1 MNHEY and CDR2 SVGEGT. CDR3 loop: CASRTSGKRTGGLFF. The CDR3 nucleotides read TGTGCCAGCAGAACTAGCGGGAAAAGAACCGGGGGGCTGTTTTTT.

The genes are TRBV20-1 and TRBJ2-7; possibly TRBD2 for D (6 bases). This CDR3 region has 17 residues. Germline-derived CDR1 and CDR2 are DFQATT and SNEGSKA (reference sequence). Trimming left V 1 base short and J 3 bases short, with 22 bases between. This CDR3 reads CSARGAHFEGGNYEQYF. The CDR3 bases are TGCAGTGCTAGAGGCGCCCATTTCGAGGGAGGTAACTACGAGCAGTACTTC.

Concerning this clonotype itself: A much larger clone lies one base from this, so it may be a read error. The chain is built from TRBV6-1 and TRBJ2-5; D gene unclear. The CDR3 is 13 amino acids. CDR1 is MNHNS and CDR2 is SASEGT in the germline V gene. V lost 7 bases and J lost 5, with 14 bases in between. The CDR3 DNA reads as TGTGCCAGCATGTTGGCGGTATCTGAGACCCAGTACTTC. This encodes CASMLAVSETQYF.

This clonotype occurred a few times. With a much larger clone just one base away, this may be a read error. V gene TRBV24-1 combines with J gene TRBJ1-2; D gene ambiguous. CDR1 and CDR2 (germline): KGHDR, SFDVKD. The CDR3 is made up of 15 amino acids. The ends were cut back, 3 bases at V and 8 bases at J, with 18 bases in the middle. CDR3 region: CATSDRSGSTGGYTF. CDR3 nucleotide sequence: TGTGCCACCAGTGATCGCAGTGGTTCTACGGGGGGCTACACCTTC.

In this sample, this clonotype turned up many times. The chain links TRBV12-3 or TRBV12-4 to TRBJ1-2; perhaps TRBD1 as D (6 bases). With 5 bases removed from V and 3 bases from J, the gap between germline ends came to 10 bases. The CDR3 covers 13 residues. CDR3 loop: CASSRNRDYGYTF. The CDR3 nucleotides are TGTGCCAGCAGTCGAAACAGGGACTATGGCTACACCTTC.

The genes are TRBV6-1 and TRBJ1-6; D remains ambiguous. The V and J ends lost 7 bases and 7 bases respectively, with 17 bases between them. The CDR3 is made up of 15 amino acids. Germline loops: CDR1 MNHNS, CDR2 SASEGT. The CDR3 DNA sequence: TGTGCCAGCACCTCTAGCGGGCAAATCAATTCACCCCTCCACTTT. Protein: CASTSSGQINSPLHF.

This clonotype was seen many times. Written as DNA, the CDR3 is TGCGCCAGCAGCCCGACAGGGGCAGATACGCAGTATTTT. Translating it yields CASSPTGADTQYF. The rearrangement links TRBV5-1 to TRBJ2-3; TRBD1 matches 8 bases. CDR1 SGHRS and CDR2 YFSETQ come from the germline V gene. The CDR3 has 13 residues. With 4 bases clipped from V and 4 bases from J, the junction kept 2 bases outside the gene matches.

This clonotype was seen repeatedly, ten times or more. This rearrangement joins TRBV7-8 to TRBJ1-1; no definite D call. V shed 6 bases and J shed 5 bases, with 13 bases lying between them. The CDR3 runs to 13 residues. From germline, CDR1 is SGHVS and CDR2 FQNEAQ. Here the CDR3 reads CASSKTFSTEAFF. CDR3 nucleotide sequence: TGTGCCAGCAGTAAGACATTTTCTACTGAAGCTTTCTTT.